This T cell receptor (beta chain) emerged from a study of T cell repertoires in cytomegalovirus infection. Overall study: Shared public TCR beta signatures pointed to both CMV infection and a matching HLA type.

This clonotype came up many times. Its target is not known. Via MiXCR, TCRdb re-called the reads, giving one row per CDR3 protein. The repertoire holds about 240,000 distinct CDR3 sequences, 9% to 15% seen once, with 1.6% in the top ten. V gave up 5 bases and J gave up 7 bases; unmatched junction bases: 7. Germline V CDR1 and CDR2: SGHTA, FQGNSA. This CDR3 comprises 15 residues. Broader study findings: People with CMV and the relevant HLA were identified by cumulative public TCR beta family frequency. Clonotypes of TCR beta that were HLA-C-restricted and CMV-specific dominated the ex vivo response.

This sequence was found in a human donor in good health (CMV status not recorded). Some clones in this sample may be carry-over from other donors' samples. The material sequenced was PBMCs. This chain connects TRBV7-2 to TRBJ1-4; 10 bases match TRBD1. The CDR3 DNA reads TGTGCCAGCAGCCCGCGGACAGGGGGAAGTGAAAAACTGTTTTTT. It codes for CASSPRTGGSEKLFF.